The clone carrying this T cell receptor (beta chain) was observed a few times. This sample stems from a study of T-cell reconstitution after alpha-beta-depleted transplantation in children. Germline V gene sequence: CDR1 SGHRS, CDR2 YFSETQ. V was pared by 1 base and J by 4 bases, with 7 bases of the junction left unmatched. This CDR3 has 15 residues. A TCRbeta library incorporating unique molecular identifiers was prepared. TCRdb re-called the PCR reads through MiXCR, storing one row per CDR3 protein. This repertoire shows about 600,000 distinct CDR3 sequences, about 10% found once; its top ten account for about 4.2%.

The chain is built from TRBV5-1 and TRBJ1-1; 7 nucleotides agree with TRBD1. The TCR comes from a human donor who donated a stem cell graft to a child with acute myeloid leukemia. The material sequenced was PBMCs from the stem cell graft donor, taken from the stem cell graft. The CDR3 loop reads CASSLRQGGGTEAFF. The CDR3 DNA is TGCGCCAGCAGCTTGCGTCAGGGGGGCGGCACTGAAGCTTTCTTT.